Each of the 30 T cell receptor beta chains below was sequenced from the same sample in a study of blood T cell repertoires in COVID-19. Using immunoSEQ multiplex PCR, the repertoire was profiled, and TCRdb retains in-frame clones only, with some absent. The sample lists under 40,000 clones, 85% seen once, with roughly 15% in the top ten. Specimen: peripheral blood. These receptor sequences come from a human donor with acute or convalescent COVID-19. The donor label of this sample is uncertain.

This clone was recorded only once. The chain links TRBV6-4 to TRBJ2-3; 8 positions match TRBD2. Germline-derived CDR1 and CDR2 are MRHNA and SNTAGT. This CDR3 has 15 residues. V was pared by 4 bases and J by 5 bases, with 8 bases of the junction left unmatched. The DNA for the CDR3 is TGTGCCAGCAGTGCCCGGGAGGGGACGAGAGATACGCAGTATTTT. Its translation is CASSAREGTRDTQYF.

This sequence joins TRBV12-5 and TRBJ1-3, with a tentative D call TRBD1 (6 bases). This CDR3 region has 18 residues. Between the trimmed V and J ends, which lost 1 base and 0 bases, there was a span of 16 bases. CDR1 is LGHNT, CDR2 FRNRAP, per germline. CDR3 sequence: CASGLDRGHRISGNTIYF. CDR3 bases: TGTGCTAGTGGTTTGGACCGGGGACACCGGATCTCTGGAAACACCATATATTTT.

The V and J genes are TRBV5-4 and TRBJ2-5; maybe TRBD2 (6 bases). The CDR3 has 16 amino acids. The germline gives CDR1 SGHNT, CDR2 YYREEE (reference sequence). V gave up 0 bases and J gave up 5 bases, with 17 bases separating them. CDR3 sequence: CASSLGASEGSETQYF. The CDR3 nucleotides are TGTGCCAGCAGCTTGGGAGCTAGCGAGGGCTCGGAGACCCAGTACTTC. Variable domain in full (rest from reference TRBV5-4 and TRBJ2-5): ETGVTQSPTHLIKTRGQQVTLRCSSQSGHNTVSWYQQALGQGPQFIFQYYREEENGRGNFPPRFSGLQFPNYSSELNVNALELDDSALYLCASSLGASEGSETQYFGPGTRLLVL.

The chain links TRBV27 to TRBJ2-3; no definite D call. This CDR3 contains 13 residues. In germline, CDR1 is MNHEY, CDR2 SMNVEV (reference sequence). V was cut by 6 bases and J by 0 bases, with 7 bases left in between. The CDR3 is CASRRISTDTQYF. Written as DNA, the CDR3 is TGTGCCAGCAGGCGGATTAGCACAGATACGCAGTATTTT.

This clone was detected only once. The chain joins TRBV4-3 to TRBJ2-1; maybe TRBD2 (5 bases). CDR1 and CDR2 (germline): LGHNA, YSLEER. V was cut by 0 bases and J by 3 bases, with 12 bases left in between. The length of the CDR3 is 16 residues. The CDR3: CASSQDRGGLYNEQFF. The CDR3 nucleotides are TGCGCCAGCAGCCAAGATCGGGGTGGGCTCTACAATGAGCAGTTCTTC.

This chain links TRBV6-6 with TRBJ1-5; D uncertain. Trimming took 0 bases from V and 1 from J, leaving 4 bases between them. The CDR3 extends over 14 amino acids. From germline, CDR1 is MNHNY and CDR2 SVGAGI (reference sequence). This chain's CDR3 is CASSYSESNQPQHF. The DNA of the CDR3 is TGTGCCAGCAGTTACTCTGAGAGCAATCAGCCCCAGCATTTT.

The rearrangement links TRBV4-2 to TRBJ2-2, with no clear D. The CDR3 is made up of 14 amino acids. CDR1 and CDR2 from the germline V gene are LGHNA and YNFKEQ. V gave up 1 base and J gave up 0 bases, with 3 bases separating them. This CDR3 is CASSQVTNTGELFF. The CDR3 coding sequence is TGTGCCAGCAGCCAAGTTACGAACACCGGGGAGCTGTTTTTT.

CDR3 coding DNA: TGTGCCAGCAGCCCGACAGGGAACTCTGGAAACACCATATATTTT. It codes for CASSPTGNSGNTIYF. The chain has TRBV14 and TRBJ1-3; 7 bases map to TRBD1. Germline V CDR1 and CDR2: SGHDN, FVKESK. The CDR3 runs to 15 residues. With V trimmed by 4 bases and J by 0 bases, 3 bases remained unmatched.

This chain uses TRBV5-5 with TRBJ1-4, with D uncertain. CDR1 is SGHKS and CDR2 is YYEKEE in the germline V gene (reference sequence). The CDR3 contains 15 residues. V was shortened by 0 bases and J by 2 bases, with 8 bases between the two germline ends. CDR3 sequence reads: CASSLEWATNEKLFF. DNA for the CDR3: TGTGCCAGCAGCTTGGAATGGGCCACTAATGAAAAACTGTTTTTT.

The chain combines TRBV5-4 with TRBJ2-1; 7 bases are a match to TRBD1. The CDR3 is 14 residues long. The V gene's germline CDR1 is SGHNT and CDR2 YYREEE (reference sequence). Germline trimming cut 0 bases from V and 14 bases from J; bases unmatched to any gene: 11. This chain's CDR3 is CASSLAGGQGTEFF. Written as DNA, the CDR3 is TGTGCCAGCAGCTTGGCGGGCGGCCAAGGGACAGAGTTCTTC.

The table lists this clone with a few counts. This chain uses TRBV25-1 with TRBJ1-1; D is unresolved. The germline V and J ends were trimmed by 2 bases and 5 bases, with 12 bases remaining between them. CDR1 MGHDK and CDR2 SYGVNS come from the germline V gene. The CDR3 is made up of 14 amino acids. CDR3 DNA: TGTGCCAGCAGTGAAGCCCGGATGAGGACTGAAGCTTTCTTT. Its translation: CASSEARMRTEAFF.

This clone has a single count. The chain joins TRBV4-3 to TRBJ1-1, with 8 bases matching TRBD1. The CDR3 runs to 15 residues. The V segment lost 3 bases and the J segment 0 bases; nucleotides outside the gene matches: 3. CDR1 is LGHNA and CDR2 is YSLEER in the germline V gene. CDR3 residues: CASSHHRGMNTEAFF. CDR3 bases: TGCGCCAGCAGCCATCACAGGGGGATGAACACTGAAGCTTTCTTT.

J is TRBJ1-2 and V is TRBV9, with 8 bases matching TRBD1. Looked up from germline, CDR1 is SGDLS and CDR2 is YYNGEE. The CDR3 consists of 15 residues. Trimming at V came to 3 bases and at J to 7 bases, leaving 11 bases not matched to a gene. Here the CDR3 DNA reads TGTGCCAGCAGCGCCGGGGACAGGAGATGGAGTGGCTACACCTTC. Its translation: CASSAGDRRWSGYTF.

V gene TRBV11-3 combines with J gene TRBJ2-3; D is perhaps TRBD1 (6 bases). Per germline, CDR1 SGHNT and CDR2 YENEEA. The CDR3 consists of 16 residues. Trimming cost V 7 bases and J 3 bases, with 20 bases left between them. The CDR3 loop is CASTQAGGLQTDTQYF. DNA of the CDR3: TGTGCCAGCACCCAGGCTGGGGGCCTTCAGACAGATACGCAGTATTTT.

This rearrangement joins TRBV28 to TRBJ2-3, with D possibly being TRBD1 (6 bases). This CDR3 has 14 residues. V dropped 2 bases and J dropped 0 bases, with 6 bases sitting between them. Germline CDR1 MDHEN, CDR2 SYDVKM. The DNA for the CDR3 is TGTGCCAGCAGTTTAAGGGGGAGCACAGATACGCAGTATTTT. Amino acids: CASSLRGSTDTQYF.

The CDR3 region is CASSLAGGETQYF. The CDR3 coding sequence is TGTGCCAGCAGCTTGGCGGGGGGAGAGACCCAGTACTTC. The chain is built from TRBV5-4 and TRBJ2-5; TRBD2 matches at 7 bases. V trimming: 0 bases; J trimming: 4 bases; junction bases outside the gene matches: 0. Germline V CDR1 and CDR2: SGHNT, YYREEE (reference sequence). CDR3 length equals 13 residues.

The chain couples TRBV18 to TRBJ2-3, with D perhaps TRBD1 (6 bases). CDR3 length equals 17 residues. The V and J ends lost 0 bases and 1 base respectively, with 14 bases between them. Germline loops: CDR1 KGHSH, CDR2 LQKENI. The CDR3 reads CASSPPGGGIGTDTQYF. In DNA form, the CDR3 reads TGTGCCAGCTCACCACCCGGTGGGGGCATCGGCACAGATACGCAGTATTTT.

The V and J genes are TRBV24-1 and TRBJ1-2; 7 nucleotides align to TRBD1. The CDR3 has 14 amino acids. With V trimmed by 2 bases and J by 5 bases, 4 bases remained unmatched. Germline lookup yields CDR1 KGHDR and CDR2 SFDVKD. The CDR3 loop reads CATSDSLDRYGYTF. Here the CDR3 DNA reads TGTGCCACCAGTGATTCCCTGGACAGGTATGGCTACACCTTC.

This chain connects TRBV3-1 (or the pseudogene TRBV3-2) to TRBJ2-5, with 7 nucleotides matching TRBD2. Trimming at V came to 1 base and at J to 11 bases, leaving 4 bases not matched to a gene. From germline, CDR1 is LGHDT and CDR2 YNNKEL (reference sequence). The CDR3 extends over 12 amino acids. The CDR3: CASSQAGGPQYF. CDR3 DNA sequence: TGTGCCAGCAGCCAAGCGGGAGGCCCTCAGTACTTC.

The chain is built from TRBV5-8 and TRBJ2-2, with TRBD1 as a possible D gene (6 bases). The germline V and J ends were trimmed by 3 bases and 3 bases, with 12 bases remaining between them. CDR3 length: 15 residues. From germline, CDR1 is SGHTS and CDR2 YDEGEE. The CDR3 loop reads CASSSGQLDTGELFF. The CDR3 nucleotides are TGTGCCAGCAGCTCCGGACAGCTGGACACCGGGGAGCTGTTTTTT. Together with reference TRBV5-8 and TRBJ2-2, the CDR3 gives the full variable domain: EAGVTQSPTHLIKTRGQQATLRCSPISGHTSVYWYQQALGLGLQFLLWYDEGEERNRGNFPPRFSGRQFPNYSSELNVNALELEDSALYLCASSSGQLDTGELFFGEGSRLTVL.

The DNA of the CDR3 is TGTGCCAGCAGCCCCCCGGGACAGGGTTGCACAGATACGCAGTATTTT. It codes for CASSPPGQGCTDTQYF. This rearrangement joins TRBV3-1 (or the pseudogene TRBV3-2) to TRBJ2-3; 9 positions match TRBD1. Germline CDR1 and CDR2: LGHDT and YNNKEL (reference sequence). After removal of 4 bases from V and 1 base from J, the junction contained 6 bases not matched to a gene. The CDR3 totals 16 residues.

This clone was detected once. The rearrangement joins TRBV19 to TRBJ1-5; 7 bases map to TRBD1. Trimming removed 5 bases from V and 1 base from J; junction bases left unmatched: 11. Germline CDR1 LNHDA, CDR2 SQIVND (reference sequence). The CDR3 has 17 amino acids. The CDR3 nucleotides read TGTGCCAGTAGTGCCACCAACAGGGGTTGGAGCAATCAGCCCCAGCATTTT. This sequence encodes CASSATNRGWSNQPQHF.

The rearrangement joins TRBV11-3 to TRBJ1-2; a possible D gene is TRBD1 (5 bases). The ends were cut back, 2 bases at V and 8 bases at J, with 18 bases in the middle. Germline V CDR1 and CDR2: SGHNT, YENEEA. This CDR3 contains 15 residues. CDR3 residues: CASSLTSGHRRGYTF. DNA for the CDR3: TGTGCCAGCAGCTTAACTTCCGGACACCGAAGGGGCTACACCTTC.

This rearrangement joins TRBV27 to TRBJ2-2, with 7 bases lining up with TRBD1. Trimming cost V 4 bases and J 8 bases; bases outside gene matches: 10. The CDR3 contains 15 residues. Germline V gene data show CDR1 as MNHEY and CDR2 as SMNVEV (reference sequence). The chain's CDR3 is CASSYSKGARGELFF. In DNA form, the CDR3 reads TGTGCCAGCAGTTACTCGAAGGGGGCAAGAGGGGAGCTGTTTTTT.

V and J are TRBV10-3 and TRBJ2-3; weak D call: TRBD1 (6 bases). V was shortened by 3 bases and J by 0 bases, with 7 bases between the two germline ends. Germline CDR1 reads ENHRY; CDR2 reads SYGVKD. This CDR3 is built from 14 residues. CDR3 sequence reads: CAISDTGSTDTQYF. The DNA for the CDR3 is TGTGCCATCAGTGATACAGGGAGCACAGATACGCAGTATTTT.

This chain links TRBV7-3 with TRBJ2-6; D ambiguous. Deletions cut 5 bases from V and 0 bases from J, with 11 bases between. The CDR3 loop spans 16 amino acids. Germline-derived CDR1 and CDR2 are SGHTA and FQGTGA. CDR3 residues: CASSTPGSSGANVLTF. In DNA form, the CDR3 reads TGTGCCAGCAGCACCCCGGGTAGCTCTGGGGCCAACGTCCTGACTTTC.

The chain uses TRBV7-2 and TRBJ2-1, with D hard to call. CDR3 length: 14 amino acids. The ends were cut back, 3 bases at V and 0 bases at J, with 6 bases in the middle. Per germline, CDR1 SGHTA and CDR2 FQGNSA. The CDR3 nucleotides are TGTGCCAGCAGCTTCCCTAGCTCCTACAATGAGCAGTTCTTC. The encoded protein is CASSFPSSYNEQFF.

CDR3 sequence reads: CASSYTGHSYEQYF. CDR3 in DNA: TGTGCCAGCAGTTACACAGGACACTCCTACGAGCAGTACTTC. The rearrangement joins TRBV6-5 to TRBJ2-7; tentative D call: TRBD1 (5 bases). The CDR3 runs 14 residues. Germline V gene lookup returns CDR1 MNHEY and CDR2 SVGAGI. Trimming took off 2 bases at V and 0 bases at J, with 8 bases between the two ends.

The chain combines TRBV6-2 or TRBV6-3 with TRBJ2-7; 11 bases agree with TRBD2. Germline trimming cut 2 bases from V and 4 bases from J; bases unmatched to any gene: 4. Germline values: CDR1 MNHEY, CDR2 SVGEGT. This CDR3 has 15 residues. The CDR3: CASSYVSSGGYEQYF. In DNA, the CDR3 is TGTGCCAGCAGTTACGTCTCTAGCGGGGGGTACGAGCAGTACTTC.

V usage is TRBV28 and J usage is TRBJ1-2, with D unresolved. The CDR3 loop spans 13 amino acids. Looked up from germline, CDR1 is MDHEN and CDR2 is SYDVKM. V shed 6 bases and J shed 1 base, with 9 bases lying between them. The DNA of the CDR3 is TGTGCCAGCAGCCGGAGCTTTAACTATGGCTACACCTTC. Its protein product is CASSRSFNYGYTF.